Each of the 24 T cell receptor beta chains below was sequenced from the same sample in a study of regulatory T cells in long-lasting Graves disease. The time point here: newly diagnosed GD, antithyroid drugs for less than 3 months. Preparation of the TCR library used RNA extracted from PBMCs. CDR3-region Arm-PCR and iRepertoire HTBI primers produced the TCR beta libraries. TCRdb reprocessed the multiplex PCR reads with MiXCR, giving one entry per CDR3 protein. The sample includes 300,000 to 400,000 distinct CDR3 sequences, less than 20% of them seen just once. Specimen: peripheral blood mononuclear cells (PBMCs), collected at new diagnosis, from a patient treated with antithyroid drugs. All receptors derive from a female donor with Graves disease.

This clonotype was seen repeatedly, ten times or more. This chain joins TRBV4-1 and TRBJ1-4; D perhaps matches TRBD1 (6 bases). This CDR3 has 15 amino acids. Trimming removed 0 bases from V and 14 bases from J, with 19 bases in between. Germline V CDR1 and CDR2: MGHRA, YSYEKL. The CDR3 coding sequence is TGCGCCAGCAGCCAAGATCTCACAGGGCCTCCTTACCTGTTTTTT. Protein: CASSQDLTGPPYLFF.

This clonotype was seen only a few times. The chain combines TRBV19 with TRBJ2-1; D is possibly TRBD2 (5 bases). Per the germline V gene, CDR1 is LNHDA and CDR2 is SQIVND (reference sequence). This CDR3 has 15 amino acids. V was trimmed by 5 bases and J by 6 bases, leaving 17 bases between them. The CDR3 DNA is TGTGCCAGTAGTTCCCGGGATTTCTTGCCCAATGAGCAGTTCTTC. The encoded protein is CASSSRDFLPNEQFF.

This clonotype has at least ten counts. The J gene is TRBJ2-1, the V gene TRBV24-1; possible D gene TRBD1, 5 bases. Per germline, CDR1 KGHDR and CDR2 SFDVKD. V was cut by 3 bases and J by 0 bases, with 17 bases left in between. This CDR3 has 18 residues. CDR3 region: CATSDPTPTAPSYNEQFF. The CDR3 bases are TGTGCCACCAGTGATCCCACCCCGACAGCCCCCTCCTACAATGAGCAGTTCTTC.

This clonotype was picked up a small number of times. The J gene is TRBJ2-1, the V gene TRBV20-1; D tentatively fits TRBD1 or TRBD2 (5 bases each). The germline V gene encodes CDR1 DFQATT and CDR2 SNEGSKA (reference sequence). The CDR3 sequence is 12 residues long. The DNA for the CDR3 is TGCATTGGGTGGGACGGTGAGAATGAGCAGTTCTTC. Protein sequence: CIGWDGENEQFF.

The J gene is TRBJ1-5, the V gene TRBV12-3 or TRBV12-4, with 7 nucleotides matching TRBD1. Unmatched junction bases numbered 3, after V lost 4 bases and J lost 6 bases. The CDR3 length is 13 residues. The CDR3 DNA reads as TGTGCCAGCAGTTACGGGACAGTTCAGCCCCAGCATTTT. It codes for CASSYGTVQPQHF.

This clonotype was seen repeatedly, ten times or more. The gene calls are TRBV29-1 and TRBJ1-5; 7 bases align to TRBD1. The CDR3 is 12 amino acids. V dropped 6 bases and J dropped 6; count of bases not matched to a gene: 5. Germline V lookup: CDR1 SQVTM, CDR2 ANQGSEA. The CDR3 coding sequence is TGCAGCGTAAGACAGGGAGGTCAGCCCCAGCATTTT. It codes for CSVRQGGQPQHF.

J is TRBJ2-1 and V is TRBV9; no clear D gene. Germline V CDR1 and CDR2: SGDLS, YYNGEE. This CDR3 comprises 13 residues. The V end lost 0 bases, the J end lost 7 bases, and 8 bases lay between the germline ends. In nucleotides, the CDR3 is TGTGCCAGCAGCGTAGGGCGGCGGAATGAGCAGTTCTTC. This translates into CASSVGRRNEQFF.

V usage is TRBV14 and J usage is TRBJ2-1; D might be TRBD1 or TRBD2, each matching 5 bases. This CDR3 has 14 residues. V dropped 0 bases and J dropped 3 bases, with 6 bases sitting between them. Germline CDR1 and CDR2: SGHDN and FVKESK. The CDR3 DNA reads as TGTGCCAGCAGCCAAGAGGGGGACTACAATGAGCAGTTCTTC. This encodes CASSQEGDYNEQFF. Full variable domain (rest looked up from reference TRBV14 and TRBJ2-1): EAGVTQFPSHSVIEKGQTVTLRCDPISGHDNLYWYRRVMGKEIKFLLHFVKESKQDESGMPNNRFLAERTGGTYSTLKVQPAELEDSGVYFCASSQEGDYNEQFFGPGTRLTVL.

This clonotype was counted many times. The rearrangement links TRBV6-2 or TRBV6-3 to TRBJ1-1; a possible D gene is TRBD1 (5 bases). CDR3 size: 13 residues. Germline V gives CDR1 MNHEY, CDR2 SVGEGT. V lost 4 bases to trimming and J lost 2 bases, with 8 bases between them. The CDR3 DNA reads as TGTGCCAGCAGTTTGACAGATAACACTGAAGCTTTCTTT. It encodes CASSLTDNTEAFF.

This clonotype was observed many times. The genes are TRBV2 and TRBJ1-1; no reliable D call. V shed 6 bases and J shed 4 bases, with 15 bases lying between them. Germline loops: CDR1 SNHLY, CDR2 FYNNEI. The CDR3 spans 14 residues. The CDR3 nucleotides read TGTGCCAGCAGAGGACCGCGGCGCGGCACTGAAGCTTTCTTT. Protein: CASRGPRRGTEAFF. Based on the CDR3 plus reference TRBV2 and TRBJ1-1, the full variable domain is EPEVTQTPSHQVTQMGQEVILRCVPISNHLYFYWYRQILGQKVEFLVSFYNNEISEKSEIFDDQFSVERPDGSNFTLKIRSTKLEDSAMYFCASRGPRRGTEAFFGQGTRLTVV.

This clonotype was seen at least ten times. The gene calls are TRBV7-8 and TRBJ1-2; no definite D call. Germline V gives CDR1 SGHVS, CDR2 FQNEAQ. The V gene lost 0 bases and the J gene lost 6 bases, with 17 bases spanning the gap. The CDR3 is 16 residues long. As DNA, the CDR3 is TGTGCCAGCAGCTTAGCTTTTACAAGCCAAGTCCATGGCTACACCTTC. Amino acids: CASSLAFTSQVHGYTF.

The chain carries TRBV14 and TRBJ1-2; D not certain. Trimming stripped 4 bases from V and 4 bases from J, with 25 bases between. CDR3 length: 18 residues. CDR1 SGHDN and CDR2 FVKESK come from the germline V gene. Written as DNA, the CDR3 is TGTGCCAGCAGCCGGGCTTTGGACGGCCGTCCTTCGGGCTATGGCTACACCTTC. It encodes CASSRALDGRPSGYGYTF.

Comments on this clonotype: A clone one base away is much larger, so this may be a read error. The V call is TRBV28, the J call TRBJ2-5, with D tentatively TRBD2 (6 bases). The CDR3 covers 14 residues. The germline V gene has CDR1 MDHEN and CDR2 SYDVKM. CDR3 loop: CTSSLDPSGGTQYF. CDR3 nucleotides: TGTACCAGCAGTCTCGACCCGTCCGGGGGGACCCAGTACTTC. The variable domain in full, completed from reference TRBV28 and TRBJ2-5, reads DVKVTQSSRYLVKRTGEKVFLECVQDMDHENMFWYRQDPGLGLRLIYFSYDVKMKEKGDIPEGYSVSREKKERFSLILESASTNQTSMYLCTSSLDPSGGTQYFGPGTRLLVL.

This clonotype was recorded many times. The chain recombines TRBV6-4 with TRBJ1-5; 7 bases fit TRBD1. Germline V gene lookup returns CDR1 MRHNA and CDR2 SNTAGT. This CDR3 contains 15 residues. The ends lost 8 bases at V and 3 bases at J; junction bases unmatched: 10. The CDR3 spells CASSRDRAINQPQHF. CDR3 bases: TGTGCCAGCTCTAGAGACAGGGCTATCAATCAGCCCCAGCATTTT.

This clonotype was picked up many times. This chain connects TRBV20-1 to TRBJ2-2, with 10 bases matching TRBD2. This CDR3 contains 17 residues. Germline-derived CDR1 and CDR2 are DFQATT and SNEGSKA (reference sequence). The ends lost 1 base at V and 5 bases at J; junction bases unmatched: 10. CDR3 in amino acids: CSARVRVAGGTTGELFF. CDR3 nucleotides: TGCAGTGCTAGAGTAAGGGTAGCGGGAGGTACTACCGGGGAGCTGTTTTTT.

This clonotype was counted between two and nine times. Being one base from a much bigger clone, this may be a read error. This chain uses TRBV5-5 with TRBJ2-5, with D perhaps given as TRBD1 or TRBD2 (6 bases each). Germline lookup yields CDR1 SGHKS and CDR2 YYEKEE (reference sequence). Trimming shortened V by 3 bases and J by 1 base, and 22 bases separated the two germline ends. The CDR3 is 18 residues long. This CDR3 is CASSSLSRGVRIQETQYF. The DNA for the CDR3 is TGTGCCAGCAGCTCCCTCAGTAGGGGGGTACGGATCCAAGAGACCCAGTACTTC.

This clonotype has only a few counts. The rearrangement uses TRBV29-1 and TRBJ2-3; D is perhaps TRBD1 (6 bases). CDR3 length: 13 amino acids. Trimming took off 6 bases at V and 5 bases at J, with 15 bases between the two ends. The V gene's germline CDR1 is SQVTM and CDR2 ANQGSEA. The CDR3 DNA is TGCAGCGTACAGGGTAACGGTGGAGATACGCAGTATTTT. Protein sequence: CSVQGNGGDTQYF.

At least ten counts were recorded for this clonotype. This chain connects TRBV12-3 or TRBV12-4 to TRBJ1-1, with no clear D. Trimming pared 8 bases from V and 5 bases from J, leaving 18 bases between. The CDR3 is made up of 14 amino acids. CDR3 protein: CASHDSTVGTEAFF. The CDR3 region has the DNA TGTGCCAGCCACGATTCGACCGTGGGGACTGAAGCTTTCTTT.

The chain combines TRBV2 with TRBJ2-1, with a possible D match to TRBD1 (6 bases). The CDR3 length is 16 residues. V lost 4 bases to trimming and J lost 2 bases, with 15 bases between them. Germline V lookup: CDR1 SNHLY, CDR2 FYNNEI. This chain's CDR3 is CASSVSGTCPYNEQFF. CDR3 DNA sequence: TGTGCCAGCAGTGTTTCCGGGACATGCCCCTACAATGAGCAGTTCTTC.

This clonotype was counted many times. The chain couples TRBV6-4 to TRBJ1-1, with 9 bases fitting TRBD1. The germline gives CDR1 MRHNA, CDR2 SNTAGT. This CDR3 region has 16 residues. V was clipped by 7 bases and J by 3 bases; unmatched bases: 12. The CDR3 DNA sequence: TGTGCCAGCAATTGGACAGGGGTAGAAGGGGACACTGAAGCTTTCTTT. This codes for CASNWTGVEGDTEAFF.

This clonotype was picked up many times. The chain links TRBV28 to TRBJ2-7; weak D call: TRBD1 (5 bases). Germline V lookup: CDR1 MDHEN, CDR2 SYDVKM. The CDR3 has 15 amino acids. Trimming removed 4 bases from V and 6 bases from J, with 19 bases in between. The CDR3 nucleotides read TGTGCCAGCAGTTCCACCCGACAATGGGGCGCCGAGCAGTACTTC. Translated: CASSSTRQWGAEQYF.

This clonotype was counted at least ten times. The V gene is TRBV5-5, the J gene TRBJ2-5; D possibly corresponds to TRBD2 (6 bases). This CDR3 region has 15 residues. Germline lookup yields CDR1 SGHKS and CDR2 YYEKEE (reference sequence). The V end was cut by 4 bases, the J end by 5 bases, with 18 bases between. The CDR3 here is CASSATSGLWETQYF. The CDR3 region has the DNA TGTGCCAGCAGCGCTACCTCGGGACTGTGGGAGACCCAGTACTTC. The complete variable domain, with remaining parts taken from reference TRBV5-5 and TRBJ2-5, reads DAGVTQSPTHLIKTRGQQVTLRCSPISGHKSVSWYQQVLGQGPQFIFQYYEKEERGRGNFPDRFSARQFPNYSSELNVNALLLGDSALYLCASSATSGLWETQYFGPGTRLLVL.

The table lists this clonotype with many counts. CDR3 DNA: TGTGCCAGCAGCCACGTACTACAGACAGGGGCTAACTACGAGCAGTACTTC. Its translation: CASSHVLQTGANYEQYF. The rearrangement joins TRBV6-1 to TRBJ2-7, with 8 bases lining up with TRBD1. V was pared by 6 bases and J by 3 bases, with 16 bases of the junction left unmatched. CDR3 length equals 17 residues. Germline V gene data show CDR1 as MNHNS and CDR2 as SASEGT.

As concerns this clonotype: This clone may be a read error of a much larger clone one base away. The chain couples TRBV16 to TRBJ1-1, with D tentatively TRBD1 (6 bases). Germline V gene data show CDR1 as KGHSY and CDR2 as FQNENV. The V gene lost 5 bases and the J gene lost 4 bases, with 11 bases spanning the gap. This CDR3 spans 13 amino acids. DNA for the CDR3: TGTGCCAGCAGCGCTGACAGGTCCACTGAAGCTTTCTTT. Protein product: CASSADRSTEAFF.